Shown below are 7 T cell receptor beta chains from a single sample sequenced in a study of a mutant IDH1 vaccine in newly diagnosed glioma. The time point denotes: week 11, during vaccination. Doses consisted of 300 ug of mutant IDH1 20-mer peptide each, paired with topical imiquimod. Some clones are missing from TCRdb's copy, which holds only in-frame ones; the method was immunoSEQ multiplex PCR. This table holds about 120,000 clones, 80% found once. These receptors have no identified antigens. The sequences come from PBMCs, collected from a glioma patient whose treatment included an IDH1 peptide vaccine. All receptors come from a man aged 35-49 years with glioma.

CDR3 sequence: CASLSLTAEAFF. CDR3 DNA: TGTGCCAGTCTCTCGCTCACCGCTGAAGCTTTCTTT. The V and J genes are TRBV28 and TRBJ1-1; no reliable D call. The V end was cut by 9 bases, the J end by 6 bases, with 14 bases between. This CDR3 region has 12 residues. Germline lookup yields CDR1 MDHEN and CDR2 SYDVKM.

This clone was picked up a small number of times. J is TRBJ2-1 and V is TRBV19; 12 bases are a match to TRBD2. The CDR3 totals 18 residues. V lost 5 bases, J lost 1 base, and 9 bases stayed unmatched. Per the germline V gene, CDR1 is LNHDA and CDR2 is SQIVND (reference sequence). The CDR3 region has the DNA TGTGCCAGTAGTTTAAGACTAGCGGGAGTTGTATCCTACAATGAGCAGTTCTTC. Its protein product is CASSLRLAGVVSYNEQFF.

The chain couples TRBV28 to TRBJ2-3, with 7 bases fitting TRBD2. Germline values: CDR1 MDHEN, CDR2 SYDVKM. CDR3 size: 14 residues. V shed 5 bases and J 9 bases; nucleotides not matched to a gene: 11. In DNA form, the CDR3 reads TGTGCCAGCAGTCTGGGGGAGGGCGCACGGACGCAGTATTTT. It codes for CASSLGEGARTQYF.

In this sample, this clone turned up a few times. The chain has TRBV7-9 and TRBJ1-5, with 9 bases identical to TRBD1. With V trimmed by 5 bases and J by 1 base, 6 bases remained unmatched. CDR1 and CDR2 from the germline V gene are SEHNR and FQNEAQ (reference sequence). The CDR3 runs to 16 residues. The CDR3: CASSTGQGVSNQPQHF. DNA of the CDR3: TGTGCCAGCAGCACGGGACAGGGTGTGAGCAATCAGCCCCAGCATTTT. Combining the CDR3 with reference TRBV7-9 and TRBJ1-5 gives the whole variable domain DTGVSQNPRHKITKRGQNVTFRCDPISEHNRLYWYRQTLGQGPEFLTYFQNEAQLEKSRLLSDRFSAERPKGSFSTLEIQRTEQGDSAMYLCASSTGQGVSNQPQHFGDGTRLSIL.

This clone has just a few counts. The V call is TRBV30, the J call TRBJ1-4, with TRBD1 as a possible D gene (6 bases). V was trimmed by 4 bases and J by 13 bases, leaving 13 bases between them. From germline, CDR1 is GTSNPN and CDR2 SVGIG (reference sequence). The CDR3 contains 11 residues. The CDR3 nucleotides read TGTGCCTGGAAAAAGGGGGGAACACTGTTTTTT. It encodes CAWKKGGTLFF.

This clone showed up just a few times. The V gene is TRBV7-2, the J gene TRBJ1-5; D gene unclear. V was cut by 5 bases and J by 7 bases, with 15 bases left in between. The CDR3 covers 14 residues. In germline, CDR1 is SGHTA, CDR2 FQGNSA. In nucleotides, the CDR3 is TGTGCCAGCAGCCTAAAGGTCGGTGGACAGCCCCAGCATTTT. It specifies CASSLKVGGQPQHF.

This clone was counted a few times. The rearrangement links TRBV18 to TRBJ1-1, with 10 bases aligning to TRBD1. The germline gives CDR1 KGHSH, CDR2 LQKENI. J gave up 1 base and V 6 bases, and 2 bases lay outside the gene matches. The length of the CDR3 is 14 residues. The CDR3 DNA reads as TGTGCCAGCTCCCGGACAGGGGGGAACACTGAAGCTTTCTTT. Encoded protein: CASSRTGGNTEAFF.